This T cell receptor (beta chain) comes out of a study of CD8 T cells in ankylosing spondylitis. Study findings and constraints: Reportedly, disease-linked clones are significantly enriched in ankylosing spondylitis patients' matched synovial fluid.

As to this clonotype: Its antigen is not identified.

TCRdb re-called the 5' RACE reads through MiXCR, storing one row per CDR3 protein. The repertoire holds 200,000 to 300,000 distinct CDR3 sequences, with 24% as singletons. The length of the CDR3 is 15 residues. Germline CDR1 and CDR2: DFQATT and SNEGSKA (reference sequence). V was trimmed by 3 bases and J by 6 bases, leaving 20 bases between them. The sequence derives from a male donor with ankylosing spondylitis or in good health (not recorded which). The sequencing input was blood, either unsorted or a sorted T cell fraction (not recorded which). This rearrangement joins TRBV20-1 to TRBJ2-5; D is possibly TRBD1 (5 bases). CDR3 residues: CSARPRQGRGQTQYF. CDR3 nucleotides: TGCAGTGCTAGGCCCCGGCAGGGTCGAGGACAGACCCAGTACTTC.